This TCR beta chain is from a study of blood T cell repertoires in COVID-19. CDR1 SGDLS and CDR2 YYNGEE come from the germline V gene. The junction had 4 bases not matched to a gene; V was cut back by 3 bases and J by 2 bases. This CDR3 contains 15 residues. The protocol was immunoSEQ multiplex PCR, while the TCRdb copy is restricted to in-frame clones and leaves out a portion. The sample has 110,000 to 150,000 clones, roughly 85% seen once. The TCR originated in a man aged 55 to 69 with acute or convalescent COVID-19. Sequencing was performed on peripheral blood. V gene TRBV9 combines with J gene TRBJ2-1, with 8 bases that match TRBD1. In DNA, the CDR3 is TGTGCCAGCAGCGACCGGGACAGGACCTACAATGAGCAGTTCTTC. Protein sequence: CASSDRDRTYNEQFF. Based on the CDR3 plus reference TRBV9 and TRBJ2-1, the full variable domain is DSGVTQTPKHLITATGQRVTLRCSPRSGDLSVYWYQQSLDQGLQFLIQYYNGEERAKGNILERFSAQQFPDLHSELNLSSLELGDSALYFCASSDRDRTYNEQFFGPGTRLTVL.